This entry lists 2 T cell receptor beta chains sequenced from one sample in a study of shared clonotypes between healthy human individuals. Libraries were prepared by immunoSEQ multiplex PCR; TCRdb keeps only in-frame clonotypes and omits some of them. The repertoire holds hundreds of thousands of clones, 95% to 97% seen once, with about 0.064% in the top ten. Sequenced material: naive CD4+ T cells sorted from blood. Subset specified: CD45RA+ positively selected. The receptors originated from a woman aged 25 to 39 in good health.

This clone has just one count. V usage is TRBV11-2 and J usage is TRBJ2-4; D is unresolved. The germline V gene has CDR1 SGHAT and CDR2 FQNNGV. V lost 2 bases to trimming and J lost 6 bases, with 11 bases between them. This CDR3 comprises 14 residues. The CDR3: CASSLREGRNIQYF. The CDR3 bases are TGTGCCAGCAGCTTAAGGGAAGGAAGAAACATTCAGTACTTC.

The chain couples TRBV5-1 to TRBJ2-7; the match to TRBD1 covers 10 bases. Looked up from germline, CDR1 is SGHRS and CDR2 is YFSETQ. V shed 4 bases and J 2 bases; nucleotides not matched to a gene: 6. This CDR3 comprises 15 residues. As DNA, the CDR3 is TGCGCCAGCAGCCAAGGACAGGGGGGGACCTACGAGCAGTACTTC. Residues: CASSQGQGGTYEQYF.